These 9 T cell receptor beta chains were all obtained from the same sample, sequenced in a study of blood T cell repertoires in COVID-19. Clones were sequenced by immunoSEQ multiplex PCR, and TCRdb holds only the in-frame ones, with some missing. The table has about 300,000 clones, 88% seen once; the top ten hold just under 7%. The material sequenced was peripheral blood. The receptors here all came from a woman aged 25 to 39 who had recovered from COVID-19.

J is TRBJ1-6 and V is TRBV6-5; 8 bases match TRBD1. J was trimmed by 9 bases and V by 5 bases; bases with no gene match: 9. CDR3 length: 15 amino acids. The germline gives CDR1 MNHEY, CDR2 SVGAGI. The CDR3 sequence: CASSPNGQGGSPLHF. CDR3 DNA sequence: TGTGCCAGCAGTCCGAACGGACAGGGCGGTTCACCCCTCCACTTT.

The chain links TRBV7-9 to TRBJ2-4; no definite D call. Germline values: CDR1 SEHNR, CDR2 FQNEAQ (reference sequence). V lost 5 bases, J lost 6 bases, and 11 bases lay in between. CDR3 length: 13 amino acids. CDR3 nucleotide sequence: TGTGCCAGCAGCGAAAGCACCGTAAACATTCAGTACTTC. Translated: CASSESTVNIQYF.

This chain connects TRBV3-1 (or the pseudogene TRBV3-2) to TRBJ2-7, with 7 positions matching TRBD2. Germline V gene lookup returns CDR1 LGHDT and CDR2 YNNKEL (reference sequence). The CDR3 sequence is 14 residues long. Losses at the gene ends were 3 bases for V and 3 bases for J; bases not matched to a gene: 5. The DNA for the CDR3 is TGTGCCAGCAGCCATGGGCGGGAGATCTACGAGCAGTACTTC. Translated, it gives CASSHGREIYEQYF.

This chain connects TRBV6-1 to TRBJ2-2; 8 nucleotides match TRBD2. Germline V gene sequence: CDR1 MNHNS, CDR2 SASEGT. CDR3 length equals 17 residues. V lost 4 bases and J lost 0; bases outside the gene matches: 7. Here the CDR3 reads CASSAYRGGTNTGELFF. Here the CDR3 DNA reads TGTGCCAGCAGTGCTTACCGGGGGGGAACGAACACCGGGGAGCTGTTTTTT.

V gene TRBV19 combines with J gene TRBJ2-1; TRBD1 is a possible D gene (6 bases). Germline values: CDR1 LNHDA, CDR2 SQIVND (reference sequence). V dropped 5 bases and J dropped 8 bases, with 16 bases sitting between them. The CDR3 totals 14 residues. The CDR3 DNA follows: TGTGCCAGTAGTCATCAGGGGAGTCGGGATGAGCAGTTCTTC. It is translated as CASSHQGSRDEQFF.

In DNA, the CDR3 is TGTGCCATCACTGTGGGACTAGATGACAATGAGCAGTTCTTC. The encoded protein is CAITVGLDDNEQFF. V gene TRBV10-3 combines with J gene TRBJ2-1; TRBD2 agrees at 8 bases. Trimming at V came to 7 bases and at J to 5 bases, leaving 7 bases not matched to a gene. Germline V lookup: CDR1 ENHRY, CDR2 SYGVKD. This CDR3 has 14 residues.

The V call is TRBV5-4, the J call TRBJ1-6; possibly TRBD1 for D (6 bases). V was cut by 5 bases and J by 5 bases, with 14 bases left in between. The CDR3 is 15 residues long. CDR1 and CDR2 (germline): SGHNT, YYREEE (reference sequence). CDR3 bases: TGTGCCAGCAGGACAAGAAGGACAGATAATTCACCCCTCCACTTT. It translates to CASRTRRTDNSPLHF.

The chain is built from TRBV2 and TRBJ1-1; 7 nucleotides match TRBD1. Trimming took 6 bases from V and 8 from J; bases not matched to a gene: 3. This CDR3 region has 11 residues. Germline V gives CDR1 SNHLY, CDR2 FYNNEI. CDR3 residues: CASSRGEEAFF. CDR3 in DNA: TGTGCCAGCAGCAGGGGGGAAGAAGCTTTCTTT.

The rearrangement joins TRBV5-6 to TRBJ2-7, with 10 bases matching TRBD1. Looked up from germline, CDR1 is SGHDT and CDR2 is YYEEEE. The CDR3 sequence is 15 residues long. Trimming at V came to 0 bases and at J to 1 base, leaving 1 base not matched to a gene. Here the CDR3 DNA reads TGTGCCAGCAGCTTGGGGGACAGGGGATCCTACGAGCAGTACTTC. This translates into CASSLGDRGSYEQYF.